The 11 T cell receptor beta chains below all came from one sample that was sequenced in a study of blood T cells in healthy people across ages. PCR was performed a second time for about 7 to 11 cycles using a sample-barcoded 5' primer and a J-beta primer mix. TCRdb redid the calling of the 5' RACE reads with MiXCR, one entry per CDR3 protein. The table shows more than 1,400,000 distinct CDR3 sequences, with roughly 45% occurring only once. The sequenced material came from blood. Receptor source: a woman aged 18-29 years in good health.

The chain joins TRBV12-3 or TRBV12-4 to TRBJ1-1; D is unclear. V was shortened by 1 base and J by 7 bases, with 4 bases between the two germline ends. CDR3 length: 11 amino acids. The CDR3 DNA reads as TGTGCCAGCAGTTTAGGTAATGAAGCTTTCTTT. Translating it yields CASSLGNEAFF.

This rearrangement joins TRBV20-1 to TRBJ1-2; 7 bases line up with TRBD1. CDR3 size: 15 residues. J was trimmed by 4 bases and V by 3 bases; bases with no gene match: 11. The germline gives CDR1 DFQATT, CDR2 SNEGSKA (reference sequence). CDR3 in amino acids: CSARAQEGQTYGYTF. The CDR3 DNA reads as TGCAGTGCTAGGGCACAAGAGGGACAGACCTATGGCTACACCTTC.

To note about this clonotype: A junction boundary mismatches the germline segment, possibly from a read error. For the CDR3, the DNA is TGTGCCGGCAGCCCAACCAGGTCAAATAACTATGGCTACACCTTC. Amino acids: CAGSPTRSNNYGYTF. The chain links TRBV13 to TRBJ1-2; D gene uncertain. CDR3 length: 15 amino acids. CDR1 is PRHDT, CDR2 FYEKMQ, per germline (reference sequence).

The V call is TRBV6-1, the J call TRBJ2-1, with 9 bases matching TRBD1. Germline loops: CDR1 MNHNS, CDR2 SASEGT. This CDR3 spans 16 amino acids. V was clipped by 8 bases and J by 4 bases; unmatched bases: 12. The CDR3 loop is CASETDRGPYYNEQFF. CDR3 nucleotide sequence: TGTGCCAGCGAGACGGACAGGGGCCCTTATTACAATGAGCAGTTCTTC.

J is TRBJ2-7 and V is TRBV20-1; 11 bases line up with TRBD2. V dropped 0 bases and J dropped 0; count of bases not matched to a gene: 1. CDR1 is DFQATT, CDR2 SNEGSKA, per germline (reference sequence). The CDR3 extends over 15 amino acids. CDR3 protein: CSARETSGVSYEQYF. DNA for the CDR3: TGCAGTGCTAGAGAGACTAGCGGGGTCTCCTACGAGCAGTACTTC.

The chain couples TRBV7-2 to TRBJ2-7; D perhaps matches TRBD1 (5 bases). V gave up 5 bases and J gave up 3 bases, with 14 bases separating them. This CDR3 is built from 14 residues. CDR1 is SGHTA, CDR2 FQGNSA, per germline. CDR3 sequence reads: CASSAGPQGYEQYF. DNA of the CDR3: TGTGCCAGCAGCGCAGGACCTCAGGGCTACGAGCAGTACTTC.

The chain recombines TRBV4-1 with TRBJ2-1; possible D gene TRBD2, 5 bases. Germline V CDR1 and CDR2: MGHRA, YSYEKL. This CDR3 is built from 14 residues. The V gene lost 2 bases and the J gene lost 2 bases, with 7 bases spanning the gap. In DNA, the CDR3 is TGCGCCAGCAGCCAACTTAGCGCCTACAATGAGCAGTTCTTC. Amino acids: CASSQLSAYNEQFF.

This chain links TRBV2 with TRBJ2-1; D is uncertain. The CDR3 totals 14 residues. V was cut by 7 bases and J by 13 bases, with 23 bases left in between. Germline V CDR1 and CDR2: SNHLY, FYNNEI. The CDR3: CASTSEIAVETQFF. CDR3 in DNA: TGTGCCAGCACCTCTGAGATAGCTGTGGAGACCCAGTTCTTC. The full variable domain, completed using reference TRBV2 and TRBJ2-1, is EPEVTQTPSHQVTQMGQEVILRCVPISNHLYFYWYRQILGQKVEFLVSFYNNEISEKSEIFDDQFSVERPDGSNFTLKIRSTKLEDSAMYFCASTSEIAVETQFFGPGTRLTVL.

The CDR3 region has the DNA TGTGCCAGCAGTTTCCGAAGGACCGAAGCTTTCTTT. As protein: CASSFRRTEAFF. V and J are TRBV12-3 or TRBV12-4 and TRBJ1-1; no clear D gene. The V gene lost 3 bases and the J gene lost 8 bases, with 10 bases spanning the gap. The CDR3 length is 12 residues.

This clonotype was counted only a few times. The chain joins TRBV20-1 to TRBJ2-5, with 7 bases matching TRBD2. The DNA matches TRBJ2-7 better at its end, which makes the J call doubtful. Per the germline V gene, CDR1 is DFQATT and CDR2 is SNEGSKA (reference sequence). The CDR3 runs to 13 residues. As DNA, the CDR3 is TGCAGTGCCAAAAGCGGGATTAGTGGCGAGCAGTACTTC. It encodes CSAKSGISGEQYF.

V and J are TRBV6-2 or TRBV6-3 and TRBJ2-4, with TRBD1 as a possible D gene (5 bases). The length of the CDR3 is 17 residues. Trimming removed 6 bases at V and 1 base at J, with 19 bases between. Germline V gene sequence: CDR1 MNHEY, CDR2 SVGEGT. CDR3 region: CASSFLGRPGAKNIQYF. CDR3 nucleotide sequence: TGTGCCAGCAGCTTCTTGGGGCGGCCTGGGGCCAAAAACATTCAGTACTTC.